The 14 T cell receptor beta chains below all came from one sample that was sequenced in a study of T cell repertoires in cytomegalovirus infection. In TCRdb, the reads were re-called with MiXCR into one record per CDR3 protein. The table includes about 230,000 distinct CDR3 sequences, about 20% detected once. Material for sequencing was CD8+ T cells from PBMCs. The receptor source for this set is a human donor in good health (CMV status not recorded). Some clones in this sample may be carry-over from other donors' samples.

This CDR3 is CASSQEGLNTDTQYF. The CDR3 bases are TGCGCCAGCAGCCAAGAGGGCCTAAACACAGATACGCAGTATTTT. This chain connects TRBV4-1 to TRBJ2-3; no reliable D call. V was cut by 0 bases and J by 2 bases, with 9 bases left in between. Germline V CDR1 and CDR2: MGHRA, YSYEKL. This CDR3 comprises 15 residues.

Only a few counts were recorded for this clonotype. The chain recombines TRBV30 with TRBJ2-1, with D uncertain. The CDR3 loop spans 13 amino acids. The germline V and J ends were trimmed by 0 bases and 5 bases, with 8 bases remaining between them. The germline V gene has CDR1 GTSNPN and CDR2 SVGIG (reference sequence). CDR3 in DNA: TGTGCCTGGAGTGTACACGCCGACAATGAGCAGTTCTTC. Its translation is CAWSVHADNEQFF.

The chain has TRBV7-9 and TRBJ2-3; no firm D call. V shed 3 bases and J shed 0 bases, with 16 bases lying between them. In germline, CDR1 is SEHNR, CDR2 FQNEAQ (reference sequence). This CDR3 spans 17 amino acids. The CDR3 sequence: CASSFGPLSRSTDTQYF. CDR3 sequence (DNA): TGTGCCAGCAGCTTTGGGCCGCTGTCTCGGAGCACAGATACGCAGTATTTT.

The rearrangement uses TRBV24-1 and TRBJ2-5; 7 bases are a match to TRBD1. V was pared by 7 bases and J by 5 bases, with 6 bases of the junction left unmatched. CDR3 size: 13 residues. Germline CDR1 is KGHDR and CDR2 is SFDVKD. The CDR3 here is CATSLGGRETQYF. The DNA for the CDR3 is TGTGCCACCAGCCTAGGGGGCCGGGAGACCCAGTACTTC.

The chain uses TRBV6-5 and TRBJ1-2; 7 bases are shared with TRBD1. The ends lost 0 bases at V and 4 bases at J; junction bases unmatched: 11. The CDR3 loop spans 17 amino acids. Looked up from germline, CDR1 is MNHEY and CDR2 is SVGAGI. This CDR3 is CASSYSPSTGSGYGYTF. CDR3 bases: TGTGCCAGCAGTTACTCGCCTTCGACAGGGTCCGGCTATGGCTACACCTTC.

V and J are TRBV9 and TRBJ2-1; the match to TRBD2 covers 7 bases. The CDR3 contains 15 residues. Germline CDR1 reads SGDLS; CDR2 reads YYNGEE. V lost 4 bases, J lost 5 bases, and 9 bases stayed unmatched. CDR3 protein: CASSPRTSIHNEQFF. The DNA for the CDR3 is TGTGCCAGCAGCCCGAGGACTAGTATCCACAATGAGCAGTTCTTC.

Only a few counts were recorded for this clonotype. The CDR3 reads CASSIDRGMEAFF. For the CDR3, the DNA is TGTGCCAGTAGTATAGATCGCGGGATGGAAGCTTTCTTT. The chain links TRBV19 to TRBJ1-1; D gene ambiguous. V was clipped by 0 bases and J by 8 bases, with 10 bases between them. The CDR3 is 13 amino acids. Germline lookup yields CDR1 LNHDA and CDR2 SQIVND (reference sequence). The variable domain in full, with the rest retrieved from reference TRBV19 and TRBJ1-1, is DGGITQSPKYLFRKEGQNVTLSCEQNLNHDAMYWYRQDPGQGLRLIYYSQIVNDFQKGDIAEGYSVSREKKESFPLTVTSAQKNPTAFYLCASSIDRGMEAFFGQGTRLTVV.

This clonotype has only a few counts. The V gene is TRBV28, the J gene TRBJ1-5, with TRBD1 matching over 8 bases. Per germline, CDR1 MDHEN and CDR2 SYDVKM. The CDR3 length is 14 residues. The junction had 5 bases not matched to a gene; V was cut back by 5 bases and J by 5 bases. Here the CDR3 reads CASSGTGDYQPQHF. DNA of the CDR3: TGTGCCAGCAGTGGGACAGGAGACTATCAGCCCCAGCATTTT.

The J gene is TRBJ1-1, the V gene TRBV18; tentative D call: TRBD1 (5 bases). The CDR3 runs 13 residues. Trimming took 3 bases from V and 6 from J, leaving 11 bases between them. Germline CDR1 is KGHSH and CDR2 is LQKENI. The CDR3 bases are TGTGCCAGCTCACCCCGGTGGGGCCCTGAAGCTTTCTTT. It codes for CASSPRWGPEAFF.

The rearrangement links TRBV4-1 to TRBJ2-1, with TRBD2 identical over 11 bases. The CDR3 totals 15 residues. Germline V lookup: CDR1 MGHRA, CDR2 YSYEKL. The junction had 3 bases not matched to a gene; V was cut back by 3 bases and J by 5 bases. CDR3 loop: CASSQIAGGDNEQFF. The CDR3 DNA reads as TGCGCCAGCAGCCAGATAGCGGGGGGGGACAATGAGCAGTTCTTC.

Many counts were recorded for this clonotype. This chain joins TRBV7-8 and TRBJ2-3, with D hard to call. Germline loops: CDR1 SGHVS, CDR2 FQNEAQ. Between the trimmed V and J ends, which lost 5 bases and 5 bases, there was a span of 11 bases. CDR3 size: 13 residues. The CDR3 nucleotides are TGTGCCAGCAGCCCTGGTTGGGGAGATACGCAGTATTTT. Encoded protein: CASSPGWGDTQYF. Supplemented by reference TRBV7-8 and TRBJ2-3, the full variable domain reads GAGVSQSPRYKVAKRGQDVALRCDPISGHVSLFWYQQALGQGPEFLTYFQNEAQLDKSGLPSDRFFAERPEGSVSTLKIQRTQQEDSAVYLCASSPGWGDTQYFGPGTRLTVL.

In its sample, this clonotype was seen a few times. V gene TRBV19 combines with J gene TRBJ2-1; 10 bases are shared with TRBD1. V trimming: 6 bases; J trimming: 6 bases; junction bases outside the gene matches: 5. The CDR3 extends over 14 amino acids. Germline V gene lookup returns CDR1 LNHDA and CDR2 SQIVND (reference sequence). The DNA for the CDR3 is TGTGCCAGTAGCCCGACAGGGGGCTTCAATGAGCAGTTCTTC. Its protein product is CASSPTGGFNEQFF.

CDR3 residues: CASSLSLGRGGIGEQFF. CDR3 bases: TGTGCCAGCAGTCTGTCGTTAGGGCGGGGGGGCATCGGTGAGCAGTTCTTC. The V call is TRBV6-2 or TRBV6-3, the J call TRBJ2-1; 9 bases align to TRBD2. The trim removed 5 bases at V and 9 bases at J, leaving 17 bases unmatched. CDR3 length: 17 amino acids. The V gene's germline CDR1 is MNHEY and CDR2 SVGEGT.

This chain uses TRBV12-3 or TRBV12-4 with TRBJ1-1; a possible D gene is TRBD1 (5 bases). This CDR3 contains 14 residues. Trimming pared 6 bases from V and 4 bases from J, leaving 15 bases between. The CDR3: CASRGAVGGTEAFF. The CDR3 DNA sequence: TGTGCCAGCAGAGGGGCCGTGGGGGGCACTGAAGCTTTCTTT.